This passage covers 27 T cell receptor beta chains from one sample sequenced in a study of identical twins. TCRdb ran MiXCR on the 5' RACE reads and lists one entry per CDR3 protein. The data show roughly 570,000 distinct CDR3 sequences, 9.6% seen once. A further study also used this sample, focusing on yellow fever vaccine responses in identical twins.

The sequenced sample consisted of PBMCs. These receptor sequences come from a woman aged 18-35 years in good health.

This clonotype was seen ten or more times. This chain connects TRBV6-5 to TRBJ2-7, with 7 bases lining up with TRBD1. There are 14 residues in the CDR3. V was pared by 2 bases and J by 3 bases, with 4 bases of the junction left unmatched. The V gene's germline CDR1 is MNHEY and CDR2 SVGAGI. The CDR3 nucleotides are TGTGCCAGCAGTTACGATTCAGGGGGCTACGAGCAGTACTTC. This sequence encodes CASSYDSGGYEQYF.

The rearrangement joins TRBV24-1 to TRBJ2-5; D call uncertain. The CDR3 runs to 12 residues. Per the germline V gene, CDR1 is KGHDR and CDR2 is SFDVKD. V lost 3 bases and J 4 bases, leaving 5 bases between the germline ends. DNA for the CDR3: TGTGCCACCAGTGATCAGCCAGAGACCCAGTACTTC. Protein sequence: CATSDQPETQYF.

This clonotype showed up many times. The chain is built from TRBV10-3 and TRBJ2-5; a weak D match, TRBD2 (5 bases). V was clipped by 4 bases and J by 3 bases, with 15 bases between them. Germline assignment: CDR1 ENHRY and CDR2 SYGVKD. This CDR3 is 15 amino acids long. In nucleotides, the CDR3 is TGTGCCATCAGTGTTCGCGGGCCGCCTGAAGAGACCCAGTACTTC. Amino acids: CAISVRGPPEETQYF.

Ten or more counts support this clonotype. This chain connects TRBV20-1 to TRBJ1-2; perhaps TRBD1 as D (5 bases). CDR1 and CDR2 (germline): DFQATT, SNEGSKA (reference sequence). Trimming shortened V by 0 bases and J by 3 bases, and 8 bases separated the two germline ends. The CDR3 has 13 amino acids. CDR3 in DNA: TGCAGTGCTAGAGATCCCAGGGACTATGGCTACACCTTC. Protein product: CSARDPRDYGYTF.

This clonotype was observed a few times. This chain connects TRBV4-1 to TRBJ1-1, with no clear D. The CDR3 has 12 residues. V lost 3 bases and J lost 3, with 5 bases in between. Germline V lookup: CDR1 MGHRA, CDR2 YSYEKL. For the CDR3, the DNA is TGCGCCAGCAGCCAGGGGTACACTGAAGCTTTCTTT. It is translated as CASSQGYTEAFF.

This clonotype was counted many times. The V gene is TRBV28, the J gene TRBJ2-7; tentatively, D is TRBD2 (5 bases). Trimming removed 2 bases at V and 5 bases at J, with 13 bases between. The CDR3 is 14 amino acids. Germline values: CDR1 MDHEN, CDR2 SYDVKM. The CDR3 reads CASSLSGSRNEQYF. Written as DNA, the CDR3 is TGTGCCAGCAGTTTAAGTGGGAGTAGAAACGAGCAGTACTTC.

At least ten counts were recorded for this clonotype. V usage is TRBV20-1 and J usage is TRBJ2-3; 9 nucleotides match TRBD2. The CDR3 is 15 residues long. Germline CDR1 is DFQATT and CDR2 is SNEGSKA (reference sequence). Trimming cost V 0 bases and J 3 bases; bases outside gene matches: 4. The CDR3 DNA follows: TGCAGTGCTAGAGATCCGGCGGGGGGGACAGATACGCAGTATTTT. Protein: CSARDPAGGTDTQYF.

V is TRBV18 and J is TRBJ2-2, with 7 positions matching TRBD1. Losses at the gene ends were 5 bases for V and 3 bases for J; bases not matched to a gene: 6. The germline V gene has CDR1 KGHSH and CDR2 LQKENI. CDR3 size: 15 residues. The CDR3: CASSAGTADTGELFF. DNA for the CDR3: TGTGCCAGCTCAGCCGGGACAGCCGACACCGGGGAGCTGTTTTTT.

This clonotype has only a few counts. The V call is TRBV19, the J call TRBJ2-3, with TRBD2 matching 8 bases. V dropped 7 bases and J dropped 4; count of bases not matched to a gene: 13. Germline values: CDR1 LNHDA, CDR2 SQIVND (reference sequence). The CDR3 extends over 16 amino acids. The CDR3 nucleotides are TGTGCCAGTACCAATCGGGGGGGCCTCTCACCAGATACGCAGTATTTT. Its protein is CASTNRGGLSPDTQYF.

The J gene is TRBJ2-3, the V gene TRBV18; tentative D call: TRBD2 (6 bases). Trimming removed 2 bases at V and 0 bases at J, with 12 bases between. The germline V gene encodes CDR1 KGHSH and CDR2 LQKENI. The CDR3 loop spans 16 amino acids. The CDR3 DNA follows: TGTGCCAGCTCACCAGCGGGGCGGGAAAGCACAGATACGCAGTATTTT. This encodes CASSPAGRESTDTQYF.

This clonotype has ten or more counts. One junction end disagrees with the germline gene, perhaps due to a read error. This chain joins TRBV12-3 or TRBV12-4 and TRBJ2-1, with 8 nucleotides matching TRBD2. This CDR3 comprises 14 residues. CDR3 residues: CASSSSGGANEQFF. Here the CDR3 DNA reads TGCGCCAGCAGCTCTTCCGGGGGGGCTAATGAGCAGTTCTTC.

There are a few counts of this clonotype. The rearrangement links TRBV7-8 to TRBJ2-7; 7 nucleotides line up with TRBD1. V trimming: 5 bases; J trimming: 3 bases; junction bases outside the gene matches: 7. CDR3 length equals 14 residues. Germline V gene data show CDR1 as SGHVS and CDR2 as FQNEAQ. CDR3 nucleotides: TGTGCCAGCAGCCAAGGGACAGAAGTCTACGAGCAGTACTTC. It is translated as CASSQGTEVYEQYF.

The table lists this clonotype with a few counts. This chain uses TRBV20-1 with TRBJ2-3; 11 bases map to TRBD2. CDR3 length equals 16 residues. Germline assignment: CDR1 DFQATT and CDR2 SNEGSKA (reference sequence). V was pared by 3 bases and J by 5 bases, with 10 bases of the junction left unmatched. The CDR3 reads CSARFFGTSGGDTQYF. For the CDR3, the DNA is TGCAGTGCTAGGTTCTTTGGGACTAGCGGCGGAGATACGCAGTATTTT.

Ten or more counts support this clonotype. The CDR3 DNA is TGTGCCAGCAGTGTATCGGGGTTCGCAACTAATGAAAAACTGTTTTTT. Translation: CASSVSGFATNEKLFF. The V call is TRBV6-2 or TRBV6-3, the J call TRBJ1-4; D ambiguous. Looked up from germline, CDR1 is MNHEY and CDR2 is SVGEGT. Trimming shortened V by 5 bases and J by 0 bases, and 13 bases separated the two germline ends. CDR3 length: 16 amino acids.

This clonotype has a count of ten or more. The chain couples TRBV7-9 to TRBJ2-5; D could derive from TRBD1 or TRBD2 (5 bases each). The germline V gene encodes CDR1 SEHNR and CDR2 FQNEAQ (reference sequence). The CDR3 totals 14 residues. Trimming cost V 2 bases and J 1 base, with 8 bases left between them. DNA for the CDR3: TGTGCCAGCAGCTTAACCGGGACCCAAGAGACCCAGTACTTC. Protein sequence: CASSLTGTQETQYF.

The table lists this clonotype with many counts. Germline is not matched at one junction end, which may reflect a read error. V and J are TRBV7-7 and TRBJ2-3, with 7 nucleotides matching TRBD2. The CDR3 consists of 16 residues. Germline V gene lookup returns CDR1 SSHAT and CDR2 FNYEAQ (reference sequence). The CDR3 DNA follows: TGTGCTAGCAGCCGCGGACTAGGGCAATTAAAAGATACGCAGTATTTT. This sequence encodes CASSRGLGQLKDTQYF.

The table lists this clonotype with a few counts. CDR3 loop: CASSLGPAGNEQFF. Here the CDR3 DNA reads TGTGCCAGCTCACTTGGACCGGCAGGAAATGAGCAGTTCTTC. The rearrangement uses TRBV18 and TRBJ2-1; no firm D call. From germline, CDR1 is KGHSH and CDR2 LQKENI. V lost 4 bases to trimming and J lost 7 bases, with 14 bases between them. The CDR3 length is 14 residues.

This clonotype was counted between two and nine times. V and J are TRBV20-1 and TRBJ2-1, with TRBD2 matching 9 bases. Per the germline V gene, CDR1 is DFQATT and CDR2 is SNEGSKA (reference sequence). The CDR3 is 16 residues long. The trim removed 0 bases at V and 4 bases at J, leaving 7 bases unmatched. The CDR3 coding sequence is TGCAGTGCTAGAGATCTAAGCGGGGGGAGATACAATGAGCAGTTCTTC. This translates into CSARDLSGGRYNEQFF.

The chain employs TRBV7-2 and TRBJ2-1; D unresolved. The germline V and J ends were trimmed by 1 base and 8 bases, with 18 bases remaining between them. The CDR3 sequence is 16 residues long. Germline V gives CDR1 SGHTA, CDR2 FQGNSA. The CDR3 protein is CASSLVFGPRADEQFF. DNA of the CDR3: TGTGCCAGCAGCTTAGTTTTTGGTCCAAGGGCCGATGAGCAGTTCTTC.

There are a few counts of this clonotype. The chain couples TRBV5-1 to TRBJ2-7; D possibly matches TRBD1 or TRBD2 (5 bases each). The CDR3 covers 14 residues. Germline loops: CDR1 SGHRS, CDR2 YFSETQ. Trimming removed 3 bases at V and 2 bases at J, with 12 bases between. The CDR3 region has the DNA TGCGCCAGCAGCTCACCGGGACGGACCTACGAGCAGTACTTC. Protein sequence: CASSSPGRTYEQYF.

This chain links TRBV20-1 with TRBJ1-5; D ambiguous. There are 15 residues in the CDR3. CDR1 and CDR2 (germline): DFQATT, SNEGSKA (reference sequence). V lost 4 bases and J 5 bases, leaving 18 bases between the germline ends. Here the CDR3 reads CSAIDFRLADQPQHF. In DNA form, the CDR3 reads TGCAGTGCTATTGACTTCCGGCTGGCGGATCAGCCCCAGCATTTT.

There are a few counts of this clonotype. The rearrangement uses TRBV12-3 or TRBV12-4 and TRBJ1-2; no definite D call. The ends were cut back, 7 bases at V and 2 bases at J, with 5 bases in the middle. This CDR3 has 11 amino acids. The CDR3 spells CASTGNYGYTF. The CDR3 region has the DNA TGTGCCAGCACTGGAAACTATGGCTACACCTTC.

CDR3 region: CASSQDAASGGGQQFF. CDR3 coding DNA: TGTGCCAGCAGCCAAGACGCGGCTAGCGGGGGGGGGCAGCAGTTCTTC. This chain links TRBV3-1 with TRBJ2-1; 12 bases are a match to TRBD2. The CDR3 is 16 residues long. The V gene end was trimmed by 0 bases and the J gene end by 11 bases; junction bases not matched to a gene: 8. Germline assignment: CDR1 LGHDT and CDR2 YNNKEL (reference sequence).

V gene TRBV5-1 combines with J gene TRBJ2-3; maybe TRBD2 (6 bases). This CDR3 is 15 amino acids long. V was shortened by 4 bases and J by 2 bases, with 14 bases between the two germline ends. CDR1 and CDR2 (germline): SGHRS, YFSETQ. The DNA of the CDR3 is TGCGCCAGCAGCACTACGGGGGTGAACACAGATACGCAGTATTTT. Its protein product is CASSTTGVNTDTQYF.

This clonotype has a count of ten or more. The chain links TRBV28 to TRBJ1-5, with a weak D call TRBD1 (6 bases). Germline CDR1 MDHEN, CDR2 SYDVKM. The V gene lost 4 bases and the J gene lost 2 bases, with 15 bases spanning the gap. CDR3 length equals 16 residues. CDR3 amino acids: CASSYQGRTGNQPQHF. CDR3 DNA: TGTGCCAGCAGTTACCAGGGGCGTACGGGCAATCAGCCCCAGCATTTT. The full variable domain, in which reference TRBV28 and TRBJ1-5 provide the parts outside the CDR3, is DVKVTQSSRYLVKRTGEKVFLECVQDMDHENMFWYRQDPGLGLRLIYFSYDVKMKEKGDIPEGYSVSREKKERFSLILESASTNQTSMYLCASSYQGRTGNQPQHFGDGTRLSIL.

This rearrangement joins TRBV7-9 to TRBJ2-2; 11 bases map to TRBD2. CDR1 and CDR2 from the germline V gene are SEHNR and FQNEAQ (reference sequence). This CDR3 region has 17 residues. The junction had 9 bases not matched to a gene; V was cut back by 6 bases and J by 3 bases. The CDR3 protein is CASRRNLAGGYTGELFF. As DNA, the CDR3 is TGTGCCAGCAGGAGAAATCTAGCGGGAGGTTACACCGGGGAGCTGTTTTTT.

In its sample, this clonotype was seen a few times. The rearrangement uses TRBV20-1 and TRBJ2-3, with a tentative D call TRBD2 (6 bases). Germline V CDR1 and CDR2: DFQATT, SNEGSKA (reference sequence). Trimming pared 5 bases from V and 9 bases from J, leaving 12 bases between. This CDR3 has 11 amino acids. The DNA of the CDR3 is TGCAGTGCTCGTCCGGGGAGGACGCAGTATTTT. It yields the protein CSARPGRTQYF.